Below, 2 T cell receptor beta chains from the same sample are listed, as sequenced in a study of T cells in Graves' hyperthyroidism and ophthalmopathy. Amplified TCR beta CDR3 regions derived from RNA transcripts. Using the HTBI primer set, a first-round RT-PCR was run on the TCR CDR3. TCRdb re-analysed the multiplex PCR reads in MiXCR, keeping a single row per CDR3 protein. The table lists 400,000 to 500,000 distinct CDR3 sequences, 13% to 15% of them singletons. The sample taken for sequencing was blood. The receptors were gathered from a young woman with Graves' hyperthyroidism.

The sample holds a few counts of this clonotype. The V gene is TRBV19, the J gene TRBJ1-4, with 8 bases aligning to TRBD1. Trimming removed 4 bases from V and 6 bases from J; junction bases left unmatched: 4. CDR1 and CDR2 from the germline V gene are LNHDA and SQIVND (reference sequence). CDR3 length: 14 amino acids. The CDR3 DNA reads as TGTGCCAGTAGTAACAGGGGGTACGATGAAAAACTGTTTTTT. This gives the protein CASSNRGYDEKLFF.

This clonotype occurred a few times. The chain uses TRBV10-1 and TRBJ2-1, with D possibly matching TRBD2 (5 bases). V was pared by 4 bases and J by 8 bases, with 18 bases between. CDR1 WNHNN and CDR2 SYGVQD come from the germline V gene (reference sequence). The CDR3 covers 15 residues. CDR3 in amino acids: CASSAGYGAAYEQFF. CDR3 sequence (DNA): TGCGCCAGCAGTGCTGGATATGGAGCGGCCTATGAGCAGTTCTTC.